This is a list of T cell receptor beta chains from one sample in a study of cytomegalovirus exposure and HLA in healthy donors. Sequencing was performed with immunoSEQ multiplex PCR; in TCRdb, only in-frame clones are kept and a portion is missing. This repertoire shows 94,000 or so clones, about two thirds found once; its top ten account for almost 8.5%. The source material was PBMCs. The origin of the receptors is a man aged 55 to 70 in good health and CMV-seronegative. Both conserved end residues are part of each CDR3. The D gene is left open where the match is weak. Where a row states a size, it is once, few, many or the class of an expanded clone; other rows omit it.

TRBJ2-7	.	TRBV11-3	TRBD1	CASSFHRGYEQYF	TGTGCCAGCAGCTTTCACAGGGGCTACGAGCAGTACTTC
TRBJ2-7	.	TRBV28	TRBD2	CASSGREIPYEQYF	TGTGCCAGCAGTGGGCGGGAGATCCCCTACGAGCAGTACTTC
TRBJ2-3	.	TRBV4-2	TRBD2	CASSHRSGSTDTQYF	TGTGCCAGCAGCCACCGTAGCGGGAGCACAGATACGCAGTATTTT
TRBJ1-1	.	TRBV19	.	CASSISRNTEAFF	TGTGCCAGTAGTATCAGTCGGAACACTGAAGCTTTCTTT
TRBJ1-2	.	TRBV5-4	.	CASSLKSGGYGYTF	TGTGCCAGCAGCTTGAAATCGGGGGGCTATGGCTACACCTTC
TRBJ2-7	few	TRBV7-6	TRBD1	CASSSRGTGADEQYF	TGTGCCAGCAGCTCCAGGGGGACAGGGGCTGACGAGCAGTACTTC
TRBJ1-4	once	TRBV15	.	CATSRDQAKLFF	TGTGCCACCAGCAGAGATCAGGCTAAACTGTTTTTT
TRBJ2-1	.	TRBV5-1	TRBD2	CASSLGASGPSDEQFF	TGCGCCAGCAGCTTGGGGGCTAGCGGGCCCTCGGATGAGCAGTTCTTC
TRBJ1-2	.	TRBV28	.	CASGSAEGTGYTF	TGTGCCAGCGGCTCCGCGGAGGGCACTGGCTACACCTTC
TRBJ1-4	.	TRBV2	TRBD1	CASSRQGADEKLFF	TGTGCCAGCAGCCGACAGGGGGCGGATGAAAAACTGTTTTTT
TRBJ2-7	.	TRBV20-1	.	CSASGDEQYF	TGCAGTGCTAGTGGAGACGAGCAGTACTTC
TRBJ1-4	once	TRBV18	.	CASSPSGIREKLFF	TGTGCCAGCTCACCATCAGGGATTCGAGAAAAACTGTTTTTT
TRBJ2-3	few	TRBV29-1	.	CSARWSTDTQYF	TGCAGCGCCCGGTGGAGCACAGATACGCAGTATTTT
TRBJ2-7	.	TRBV18	TRBD1	CASSPPDRGSSYEQYF	TGTGCCAGCTCACCACCGGACAGGGGGAGCTCCTACGAGCAGTACTTC
TRBJ2-7	medium-sized	TRBV4-2	TRBD2	CASSQGLLANYEQYF	TGTGCCAGCAGCCAAGGGCTACTAGCGAACTACGAGCAGTACTTC
TRBJ2-7	.	TRBV20-1	.	CSAGDHEQYF	TGCAGTGCCGGAGACCACGAGCAGTACTTC
TRBJ1-4	.	TRBV19	.	CASSPQGYEKLFF	TGTGCCAGTAGCCCACAGGGTTATGAAAAACTGTTTTTT
TRBJ2-5	.	TRBV19	TRBD1	CASSSGQGSGETQYF	TGTGCCAGTAGTAGTGGACAGGGGAGTGGAGAGACCCAGTACTTC
TRBJ2-5	few	TRBV5-1	TRBD2	CASRTSGTRGGETQYF	TGCGCCAGCAGGACTAGCGGGACCCGGGGTGGGGAGACCCAGTACTTC
TRBJ2-5	.	TRBV18	TRBD1	CASSPSGQGAETQYF	TGTGCCAGCTCACCGTCAGGACAGGGGGCAGAGACCCAGTACTTC
TRBJ2-5	.	TRBV29-1	.	CSVRERVQETQYF	TGCAGCGTTCGGGAGAGGGTTCAAGAGACCCAGTACTTC
TRBJ2-2	.	TRBV27	TRBD2	CASSLGRGANTGELFF	TGTGCCAGCAGTTTAGGGCGGGGGGCGAACACCGGGGAGCTGTTTTTT
TRBJ2-6	.	TRBV19	.	CASGRGVSGANVLTF	TGTGCCAGTGGCAGGGGGGTTTCTGGGGCCAACGTCCTGACTTTC
TRBJ1-5	few	TRBV27	.	CASRPLGGGQPQHF	TGTGCCAGCAGGCCCCTTGGGGGAGGTCAGCCCCAGCATTTT
TRBJ1-4	.	TRBV6-5	.	CASTAGTFGKLFF	TGTGCCAGCACGGCAGGGACTTTTGGAAAACTGTTTTTT
TRBJ2-4	.	TRBV2	.	CASKERTAGAKNIQYF	TGTGCCAGCAAGGAACGTACGGCGGGAGCCAAAAACATTCAGTACTTC
TRBJ2-7	.	TRBV5-6	TRBD1	CASSSTPTGTGANEQYF	TGTGCCAGCAGCTCCACGCCTACCGGGACAGGGGCCAACGAGCAGTACTTC
TRBJ2-2	.	TRBV5-1	.	CASSSIDSTNTGELFF	TGCGCCAGCAGCTCCATAGACAGCACGAACACCGGGGAGCTGTTTTTT
TRBJ1-6	.	TRBV7-8	.	CASSSRLGARNSPLHF	TGTGCCAGCAGCTCCCGGCTGGGGGCGAGGAATTCACCCCTCCACTTT
TRBJ1-3	once	TRBV29-1	TRBD1	CSVGQGGGNTIYF	TGCAGCGTGGGACAGGGTGGTGGAAACACCATATATTTT
TRBJ2-7	.	TRBV25-1	.	CASSSSTRGTYEQYF	TGTGCCAGCAGTAGCTCCACCCGGGGGACCTACGAGCAGTACTTC
TRBJ2-1	.	TRBV5-1	TRBD2	CASQTAGSSYNEQFF	TGCGCCAGCCAGACAGCGGGGAGCTCCTACAATGAGCAGTTCTTC
TRBJ2-7	.	TRBV6-1	TRBD1	CASSVRQGYEQYF	TGTGCCAGCAGTGTCAGACAGGGATACGAGCAGTACTTC